The rows below give T cell receptor beta chains drawn from one sample of a study of long-term antiretroviral therapy in people with HIV. Sequenced by immunoSEQ multiplex PCR; TCRdb stores in-frame clones only, minus some. The data hold 20,000 to 25,000 clones, with more than 70% observed a single time. This specimen consisted of unsorted PBMCs, obtained 0.6 years after starting antiretroviral therapy. Receptor source: a man aged 60-69 years with HIV. CDR3s include the opening cysteine and the closing phenylalanine or tryptophan.

TRBJ2-2	TRBV10-2	CASSEWGTVKPGELFF
TRBJ1-2	TRBV7-2	CASRGNYGYTF
TRBJ2-4	TRBV18	CASSPDSRSIQYF
TRBJ1-6	TRBV7-9	CASSLGQGTTLPLHF
TRBJ2-2	TRBV5-1	CASSLTWTGELFF
TRBJ1-1	TRBV2	CASSDRTGNTEAFF
TRBJ1-2	TRBV4-1	CASSQPKPRAFGYTF
TRBJ2-7	TRBV18	CASSPGPGYPYEQYF
TRBJ2-2	TRBV9	CASSPWTSGSGELFF
TRBJ1-1	TRBV7-8	CASSLPRVDIRRVAEAFF
TRBJ2-7	TRBV14	CASSQGWGIYEQYF
TRBJ2-5	TRBV7-2	CASSLGVIAGGQGTQYF
TRBJ2-1	TRBV5-6	CASSLAALSYNEQFF
TRBJ1-4	TRBV6-1	CASSLGFPDRGLFF
TRBJ2-7	TRBV12-5	CASGLVQGGPGALYEQYF
TRBJ2-2	TRBV6-4	CASSPISNIGELFF
TRBJ1-3	TRBV30	CAHSRTGGPRSGNTIYF
TRBJ1-6	TRBV4-1	CASSHWTGPLHF
TRBJ2-7	TRBV9	CASSVEGGGALYEQYF
TRBJ2-3	TRBV19	CATQGDSTDTQYF
-	TRBV10-1	CASSEVRDGSSYEQYF
TRBJ2-1	TRBV25-1	CASSDSGRAYNEQFF
TRBJ2-5	TRBV5-6	CASLDSLQETQYF
TRBJ2-7	TRBV19	CASSTFQGEQYF
TRBJ2-5	TRBV11-3	CASSLGGEETQYF
TRBJ1-2	TRBV7-9	CASSFTLNYGYTF
TRBJ2-7	TRBV5-1	CASSLDRDQQYF
TRBJ2-3	TRBV5-4	CASSLKDSTDTQYF
TRBJ2-7	TRBV7-9	CASSQRHRDRGYEQYF
TRBJ2-3	TRBV27	CASSLAVVADTQYF
TRBJ2-1	TRBV5-4	CASSFGLVSSYNEQFF
TRBJ2-7	TRBV15	CATGDDYEQYF
TRBJ1-5	TRBV7-9	CASSLDSNQPQHF
TRBJ1-3	TRBV7-6	CASSLTGNGNTIYF
TRBJ1-4	TRBV5-1	CASSMRQVATNEKLFF
TRBJ2-3	TRBV2	CASQNPSGRTDTQYF
TRBJ1-5	TRBV5-1	CASSAGTGDIGNQPQHF
TRBJ2-1	TRBV4-2	CASSQWTSGNYNEQFF
TRBJ1-2	TRBV5-1	CASSLAQGGYGYTF
TRBJ1-1	TRBV4-1	CASSQDRGNRNTEAFF
TRBJ2-3	TRBV28	CASSPSPVWAQYF
TRBJ1-3	TRBV6-6	CASRHPSEYSGNTIYF
TRBJ1-2	TRBV6-1	CASSEGDRELVGYTF
TRBJ2-2	TRBV9	CASSVGLAGLTGELFF
TRBJ2-7	TRBV6-1	CASAETGRRYEQYF
TRBJ2-5	TRBV5-1	CASSLGDTQETQYF
TRBJ1-1	TRBV11-1	CASSLGRDTEAFF
TRBJ2-7	TRBV7-2	CASSLVWYEQYF
TRBJ1-2	TRBV29-1	CSTGAWEGYGYTF
TRBJ2-1	TRBV29-1	CSVHRSGGDEQFF
TRBJ2-5	TRBV5-5	CASGVLLSLTGGQETQYF
TRBJ2-2	TRBV7-3	CASSFRGGTGELFF